This entry lists 28 T cell receptor beta chains sequenced from one sample in a study of CD4 and CD8 cells across lung adenocarcinoma regions. TCRdb analysed the PCR reads with MiXCR anew, one entry per CDR3 protein. Of about 25,000 distinct CDR3 sequences listed, around 56% are singletons. Sequenced input: CD8+ T cells from the center of a lung tumor. The receptors were gathered from a male donor with lung adenocarcinoma. The CD4 and CD8 labels of this study may be unreliable.

Worth noting for this clonotype: Sequence at one end of the junction differs from germline and may be a read error. V and J are TRBV6-1 and TRBJ2-4; the match to TRBD1 covers 8 bases. Germline V CDR1 and CDR2: MNHNS, SASEGT. The CDR3 runs 14 residues. The CDR3 coding sequence is TGTGCCGGCAGGGGGCTGTGGGCCACAAACACGCAGTATTTC. Translated, it gives CAGRGLWATNTQYF.

The V and J genes are TRBV7-9 and TRBJ1-2, with D perhaps matching TRBD1 (5 bases). V gave up 1 base and J gave up 7 bases, with 16 bases separating them. This CDR3 region has 15 residues. Germline assignment: CDR1 SEHNR and CDR2 FQNEAQ (reference sequence). This CDR3 is CASSLGGGGSVGYTF. In nucleotides, the CDR3 is TGTGCCAGCAGCTTAGGAGGTGGGGGGTCGGTTGGCTACACCTTC.

This clonotype was detected many times. The chain has TRBV3-1 and TRBJ2-5, with TRBD2 matching 10 bases. The CDR3 runs 15 residues. Germline V gene lookup returns CDR1 LGHDT and CDR2 YNNKEL (reference sequence). The V and J ends lost 4 bases and 4 bases, in that order; junction bases with no gene match: 6. CDR3 nucleotide sequence: TGTGCCAGCAGCCGTAGCGGGAGGAGCGGAGAGACCCAGTACTTC. Its protein is CASSRSGRSGETQYF.

In its sample, this clonotype was seen a few times. The chain is built from TRBV9 and TRBJ2-2; a possible D gene is TRBD1 (7 bases). Germline CDR1 and CDR2: SGDLS and YYNGEE. The germline V and J ends were trimmed by 3 bases and 3 bases, with 15 bases remaining between them. The CDR3 loop spans 16 amino acids. CDR3 nucleotides: TGTGCCAGCAGCGAGCGACAGGGAGGAGACACCGGGGAGCTGTTTTTT. It translates to CASSERQGGDTGELFF.

The V and J genes are TRBV6-1 and TRBJ2-7; D gene unclear. This CDR3 comprises 14 residues. The germline gives CDR1 MNHNS, CDR2 SASEGT. V was shortened by 1 base and J by 0 bases, with 7 bases between the two germline ends. CDR3 sequence: CASSEERSSYEQYF. The CDR3 nucleotides are TGTGCCAGCAGTGAAGAAAGGAGCTCCTACGAGCAGTACTTC.

This clonotype was observed a handful of times. This may come from a read error, since a much larger clone is one base off. The DNA of the CDR3 is TGTACCCCCGGGGCAGCCTCTCGCGATGAGCAGTACTTC. It codes for CTPGAASRDEQYF. The chain has TRBV7-2 and TRBJ2-4, with D perhaps TRBD1 or TRBD2 (5 bases each). Per germline, CDR1 SGHTA and CDR2 FQGNSA. The CDR3 contains 13 residues. Trimming cost V 11 bases and J 13 bases, with 24 bases left between them.

At least ten counts were recorded for this clonotype. V usage is TRBV14 and J usage is TRBJ2-7, with unresolved D. In germline, CDR1 is SGHDN, CDR2 FVKESK. The CDR3 is 14 amino acids. Trimming removed 5 bases from V and 0 bases from J, with 11 bases in between. The CDR3 loop is CASSARRSSYEQYF. DNA of the CDR3: TGTGCCAGCAGCGCCCGTCGAAGCTCCTACGAGCAGTACTTC.

This clonotype was seen more than once but under ten times. This rearrangement joins TRBV27 to TRBJ2-1; 11 bases fit TRBD2. The V gene's germline CDR1 is MNHEY and CDR2 SMNVEV (reference sequence). Unmatched junction bases numbered 22, after V lost 3 bases and J lost 9 bases. The CDR3 spans 20 residues. The CDR3 loop reads CASSFRTPRLAGGSNSEQFF. The CDR3 region has the DNA TGTGCCAGCAGTTTCCGCACCCCCCGCTTAGCGGGAGGGTCAAATAGTGAGCAGTTCTTC.

The chain is built from TRBV27 and TRBJ2-4, with a weak D call TRBD2 (7 bases). V lost 6 bases, J lost 3 bases, and 18 bases lay in between. CDR1 and CDR2 (germline): MNHEY, SMNVEV (reference sequence). The CDR3 covers 16 residues. This CDR3 reads CASSLRGGRDKNIQYF. Written as DNA, the CDR3 is TGTGCCAGCAGCCTGAGGGGGGGCCGAGACAAAAACATTCAGTACTTC.

This clonotype occurred a few times. J is TRBJ2-5 and V is TRBV7-2; D may match TRBD1 or TRBD2 (6 bases each). The CDR3 extends over 14 amino acids. From germline, CDR1 is SGHTA and CDR2 FQGNSA. Deletions cut 5 bases from V and 4 bases from J, with 14 bases between. CDR3 nucleotide sequence: TGTGCCAGCAGCCCGCAGGGGCGGGGAGAGACCCAGTACTTC. Its protein product is CASSPQGRGETQYF.

On this clonotype: One junction end does not reproduce the germline sequence, and a read error may be involved. This chain joins TRBV6-1 and TRBJ2-4; perhaps D is TRBD1 or TRBD2 (5 bases each). The CDR3 runs 16 residues. Per the germline V gene, CDR1 is MNHNS and CDR2 is SASEGT. For the CDR3, the DNA is TGTGCCAGCAGTGAAGCCGGGATGGGGGTCAGAAACATTCAGTATTTC. It specifies CASSEAGMGVRNIQYF.

This clonotype is classed as medium-sized. The V and J genes are TRBV10-2 and TRBJ2-1, with TRBD2 matching 10 bases. The closer fit of TRBJ2-7 to the DNA end suggests the J call may be wrong. The CDR3 spans 14 residues. Germline CDR1 is WSHSY and CDR2 is SAAADI. The CDR3: CASSISGRNYEQYF. CDR3 bases: TGCGCCAGCAGTATTAGCGGGAGGAACTACGAGCAGTACTTC.

The genes are TRBV22-1 and TRBJ2-1; the table's D call of TRBD1 was not tested on the DNA. TRBV22-1 corresponds to a pseudogene. This CDR3 comprises 19 residues. Here the CDR3 reads CPGQARGEGQGKNGPQVRF. CDR3 bases: TGTCCTGGGCAGGCCAGAGGAGAGGGGCAGGGGAAGAATGGTCCCCAGGTTAGATTT.

The chain is built from TRBV3-1 and TRBJ2-3; TRBD2 agrees at 7 bases. CDR1 and CDR2 (germline): LGHDT, YNNKEL (reference sequence). V shed 2 bases and J 1 base; nucleotides not matched to a gene: 3. The CDR3 extends over 15 amino acids. The DNA for the CDR3 is TGTGCCAGCAGCCAATGGGGGGGGGGCACAGATACGCAGTATTTT. Translated, it gives CASSQWGGGTDTQYF.

This clonotype showed up many times. V and J are TRBV5-1 and TRBJ1-1; D is possibly TRBD1 (5 bases). The ends were cut back, 4 bases at V and 5 bases at J, with 15 bases in the middle. CDR1 is SGHRS and CDR2 is YFSETQ in the germline V gene. The CDR3 covers 14 residues. CDR3 nucleotide sequence: TGCGCCAGCAGCCCCCTCCCGGGGGTTACTGAAGCTTTCTTT. It yields the protein CASSPLPGVTEAFF. The full variable domain, its missing parts supplied by reference TRBV5-1 and TRBJ1-1, is KAGVTQTPRYLIKTRGQQVTLSCSPISGHRSVSWYQQTPGQGLQFLFEYFSETQRNKGNFPGRFSGRQFSNSRSEMNVSTLELGDSALYLCASSPLPGVTEAFFGQGTRLTVV.

At least ten counts were recorded for this clonotype. The V and J genes are TRBV6-5 and TRBJ2-1, with 14 bases identical to TRBD2. V gave up 7 bases and J gave up 10 bases; unmatched junction bases: 9. The CDR3 has 15 amino acids. Per germline, CDR1 MNHEY and CDR2 SVGAGI. CDR3 coding DNA: TGTGCCAGCACATCCAAGGGACTAGCGGGAGAAGAGCAGTTCTTC. It is translated as CASTSKGLAGEEQFF.

The rearrangement joins TRBV6-1 to TRBJ2-3; D call uncertain. V was pared by 5 bases and J by 9 bases, with 18 bases between. The CDR3 loop spans 14 amino acids. Looked up from germline, CDR1 is MNHNS and CDR2 is SASEGT. DNA of the CDR3: TGTGCCAGCAGTAAGGGTGCGAGCACCGAGACGCAGTATTTT. It codes for CASSKGASTETQYF.

This clonotype has a handful of counts. This sequence joins TRBV25-1 and TRBJ1-2, with a tentative D call TRBD1 (5 bases). This CDR3 contains 12 residues. Deletions cut 2 bases from V and 7 bases from J, with 8 bases between. Germline V CDR1 and CDR2: MGHDK, SYGVNS. CDR3 in amino acids: CASSEGGSGYTF. The CDR3 DNA follows: TGTGCCAGCAGTGAAGGGGGTAGTGGCTACACCTTC.

This clonotype was detected only a few times. The chain is built from TRBV3-1 and TRBJ2-1; 10 positions match TRBD2. The J call may not be correct, given that the DNA end is closer to TRBJ2-7. Germline V lookup: CDR1 LGHDT, CDR2 YNNKEL (reference sequence). The CDR3 totals 16 residues. The CDR3 reads CASSQGLAGVKHEQYF. CDR3 nucleotides: TGTGCCAGCAGCCAAGGGCTAGCGGGAGTTAAGCACGAGCAGTACTTC.

The table lists this clonotype with a few counts. The chain joins TRBV12-3 or TRBV12-4 to TRBJ2-7; 7 positions match TRBD1. This CDR3 has 13 residues. The J segment lost 3 bases and the V segment lost 4 bases, leaving 3 bases of the junction unmatched. CDR3: CASSSDRDYEQYF. The CDR3 coding sequence is TGTGCCAGCAGTTCCGACAGGGACTACGAGCAGTACTTC.

Notes on this clonotype: A junction boundary mismatches the germline segment, possibly from a read error. The chain recombines TRBV10-1 with TRBJ2-3; the D call may be TRBD1 or TRBD2 (5 bases each). CDR3 length: 14 amino acids. Germline V gene lookup returns CDR1 WNHNN and CDR2 SYGVQD (reference sequence). For the CDR3, the DNA is TGCGCGGGCAGTGGGGCACGGGGCGCAGAGACGCAGTATTTC. It yields the protein CAGSGARGAETQYF.

This clonotype showed up just a few times. The genes are TRBV4-2 and TRBJ2-2; D is ambiguous. From germline, CDR1 is LGHNA and CDR2 YNFKEQ. Trimming shortened V by 0 bases and J by 0 bases, and 5 bases separated the two germline ends. The CDR3 has 15 amino acids. The CDR3 loop reads CASSQEIPNTGELFF. CDR3 nucleotide sequence: TGTGCCAGCAGCCAAGAGATCCCGAACACCGGGGAGCTGTTTTTT.

This clonotype showed up many times. This chain uses TRBV6-1 with TRBJ2-7, with D possibly matching TRBD2 (5 bases). Germline V gene lookup returns CDR1 MNHNS and CDR2 SASEGT. The CDR3 spans 12 residues. V lost 6 bases and J 2 bases, leaving 8 bases between the germline ends. The CDR3 bases are TGTGCCAGCAGACGGACTCCCTACGAGCAGTACTTC. Protein sequence: CASRRTPYEQYF.

This clonotype was picked up a small number of times. V usage is TRBV30 and J usage is TRBJ1-6; 8 bases line up with TRBD1. Unmatched junction bases numbered 5, after V lost 5 bases and J lost 5 bases. Per the germline V gene, CDR1 is GTSNPN and CDR2 is SVGIG (reference sequence). CDR3 length: 14 amino acids. In DNA, the CDR3 is TGTGCCTGGGTGAACAGGGGGAATAATTCACCCCTCCACTTT. The encoded protein is CAWVNRGNNSPLHF.

Remarks on this clonotype: One end of the junction does not line up with germline, which may come from a read error. The chain uses TRBV28 and TRBJ2-1; TRBD1 or TRBD2 may be the D gene (6 bases each). The assigned J gene may be wrong: the sequence end matches TRBJ2-4 better. The germline CDR1 and CDR2 sequences are MDHEN and SYDVKM. The CDR3 length is 16 residues. Here the CDR3 reads CASGGLGGQAKKIQYF. CDR3 coding DNA: TGTGCCAGCGGGGGGCTCGGGGGCCAGGCCAAAAAGATTCAGTACTTC.

With respect to this clonotype: The junction and the germline gene differ at one end; a read error may be behind it. This chain connects TRBV6-8 to TRBJ2-4; 8 positions match TRBD2. Per germline, CDR1 MNHGY and CDR2 SAAAGT. The length of the CDR3 is 14 residues. CDR3 residues: CGGTGAGAKNMQYF. The DNA of the CDR3 is TGCGGCGGCACGGGAGCGGGAGCCAAAAATATGCAGTACTTC.

The chain uses TRBV5-3 and TRBJ2-4, with a tentative D call TRBD1 (5 bases). TRBV5-3 belongs to the ORF category, with a function that is uncertain. The CDR3 has 17 residues. Trimming took off 3 bases at V and 1 base at J, with 17 bases between the two ends. The CDR3 here is CARSWDLGRCAKNIQYF. The CDR3 nucleotides are TGTGCCAGAAGCTGGGATTTGGGGCGGTGCGCCAAAAACATTCAGTACTTC.

The chain joins TRBV7-6 to TRBJ2-1; maybe TRBD2 (6 bases). Matching the DNA end better, TRBJ2-5 makes the J call doubtful. Looked up from germline, CDR1 is SGHVS and CDR2 is FNYEAQ. The CDR3 spans 14 residues. The CDR3 region has the DNA TGTGCCAGCAGCTTAGAAAGCGGGTTGGAGACCCAGTACTTC. It codes for CASSLESGLETQYF.